A single TCR beta chain is shown here with its context. The antigen it binds to is not known. The junction departs from germline at one end; a sequencing error may be responsible. The sample originates from a study of T cells in Graves' hyperthyroidism and ophthalmopathy (dated by TCRdb to between 2018 and 2021). About the study as a whole: To identify distinguishing TCR V-J signatures, a discovery cohort of about 95 patients was used, comprising 40 to 45 with Graves' ophthalmopathy and some 60 with stable Graves' hyperthyroidism. Prospective prediction of ophthalmopathy was tested in an independent validation cohort consisting of 18 hyperthyroidism patients and approximately 16 patients who later progressed to ophthalmopathy. The roughly 99 discovery patients were divided at random into training and test sets in a 7:3 ratio. The study also compared thyroid tissue and blood T-cell repertoires from about six Graves' hyperthyroidism patients. Once sampling was done, hyperthyroidism patients were given methimazole at a starting dose of 30 mg daily, whereas ophthalmopathy patients were given high-dose intravenous methylprednisolone. TCR Vbeta CDR3 sequencing of approximately 140 peripheral blood samples (over 40 ophthalmopathy, 75 to 80 hyperthyroidism and roughly 17 progressor patients) is reported in the paper. Overall study outcomes, separate from this receptor: In validation, the model predicted progression to ophthalmopathy with approximately 71% sensitivity and approximately 72% specificity, a median of 6.5 months before onset. Blood samples also contained most of the expanded thyroid clonotypes (frequency above 0.001), which suggests that blood repertoires may reflect thyroid immune responses. Ophthalmopathy was separated from stable hyperthyroidism by a 13 V-J signature model, with around 88% sensitivity and about 81% specificity obtained in cross-validation and 80%/75% obtained in testing. Sample size was not statistically predetermined, and investigators were not blinded to group allocation.

Including cysteine and phenylalanine, the CDR3 has 14 amino acids. Only the CDR3 region is kept as DNA, spanning 42 bases read in frame from base 1. According to the germline V gene, CDR1 reads ENHRY and CDR2 reads SYGVKD. Exclusion was applied to patients with uncontrolled infections, other autoimmune diseases, pregnancy or lactation. Diagnoses were established on the basis of clinical symptoms, serum thyroxine and TRAb, thyroid ultrasound, and orbital computed tomography. Trizol reagent was used to extract total RNA, and RNA quality was then checked on an Agilent 2100 Bioanalyzer. TCR beta CDR3 regions were amplified from RNA transcripts. The first round of RT-PCR for the TCR CDR3 was performed with the HTBI primer set and the Qiagen OneStep RT-PCR kit. Libraries were constructed in a second round of multiplex PCR, after which size selection and purification were performed. Paired-end sequencing of the libraries was performed with 100 bp reads on an Illumina HiSeq2000. In the original analysis: SOAPnuke was used to process the raw data, removing reads that contained adapters or uncalled bases, had a mean Phred below 15, or lacked an exact match to the constant primer or identifier. COPE v1.2.5 was used to merge the high-quality paired reads, and each unique nucleotide sequence was defined as a clonotype. MiTCR v1.1 was used to align clonotypes to the IMGT TRBV, TRBD and TRBJ reference segments. The analysis was restricted to V-J combinations with a frequency above 0.0001, which together covered roughly 99% of the repertoires. A TCS score was defined as the ratio between F50 (clonal expansion) and ExV (chaos), using BLOSUM62-based TCRdist between CDR3 peptides within each V-J. Welch's t-statistics and random forest reduced fewer than 600 V-J features to under 15, which were used in a naive Bayes classifier (R e1071). The Morisita-Horn index was used to measure how similar the thyroid and blood repertoires were. TCRdb itself trimmed the public reads at Q25 with fastp, ran MiXCR and retained productive beta chains. Each record represents a unique CDR3 protein, reported with the most common genes and DNA among its rows. The V and J calls and clone size are TCRdb's, not the authors'. This sample is represented by roughly 570,000 distinct CDR3 sequences; approximately 44% of them were singletons. Of the sample, roughly 19% falls within the top ten clones.

Sequencing input: peripheral blood or thyroid tissue (not recorded which). The source is an adult woman with Graves' disease, either hyperthyroidism or ophthalmopathy (not recorded which). Recombination joined TRBV10-3 with TRBJ2-7; 15 junctional bases match TRBD2. The DNA sequence is TGTGCCATCAGTGGGACTAGCGGGAGGGAATTTCTGGACTTC. Its amino acids are CAISGTSGREFLDF.